At least ten counts were recorded for the clone carrying this T cell receptor (beta chain). Its target is not known. The CDR3 loop spans 13 amino acids. Germline CDR1 is SQVTM and CDR2 is ANQGSEA. The data were obtained in a study of early T cells in non-severe SARS-CoV-2 infection. Findings and limits, study-wide: Clonotype matching in VDJdb favored anti-spike CD8 responses and did not capture private and CD4 specificities.

TCRdb re-called the 5' RACE reads through MiXCR, storing one row per CDR3 protein. The table includes 100,000 to 150,000 distinct CDR3 sequences, more than 13% detected once. The sequencing input was whole blood. The chain joins TRBV29-1 to TRBJ2-1, with 7 bases lining up with TRBD2. The sequence was collected from an adult who was a healthcare worker with PCR-confirmed SARS-CoV-2 infection or an uninfected control (not recorded which). CDR3 residues: CSAGEGPYNEQFF. DNA of the CDR3: TGCAGTGCTGGGGAGGGACCGTACAATGAGCAGTTCTTC.